These 23 T cell receptor beta chains originate from one sample sequenced in a study of T cells after yellow fever vaccination. TCRdb fed the 5' RACE reads into MiXCR, producing one record per CDR3 protein. The repertoire holds roughly 70,000 distinct CDR3 sequences, with roughly 7.7% as singletons. Sequences were derived from CD8+ T cells sorted from PBMCs, sampled on the day of the yellow fever booster vaccination. The receptors come from a man aged 25 to 45 who received the YFV17D yellow fever vaccine.

The CDR3 sequence: CASSTSSYNSPLHF. The CDR3 coding sequence is TGTGCCAGCAGTACGAGCTCCTATAATTCACCCCTCCACTTT. The V gene is TRBV27, the J gene TRBJ1-6; no clear D gene. From germline, CDR1 is MNHEY and CDR2 SMNVEV (reference sequence). The CDR3 is 14 residues long. With 5 bases removed from V and 0 bases from J, the gap between germline ends came to 5 bases.

This clonotype turned up a few times. The chain carries TRBV7-9 and TRBJ2-3; 7 nucleotides match TRBD1. CDR1 and CDR2 from the germline V gene are SEHNR and FQNEAQ (reference sequence). V lost 5 bases and J lost 2; bases outside the gene matches: 7. This CDR3 is built from 15 residues. The CDR3 region is CASSEPGTDTDTQYF. CDR3 nucleotides: TGTGCCAGCAGCGAACCCGGGACAGACACAGATACGCAGTATTTT.

In its sample, this clonotype was seen a few times. The chain employs TRBV6-4 and TRBJ2-1; D perhaps matches TRBD2 (5 bases). The CDR3 extends over 13 amino acids. Deletions cut 5 bases from V and 6 bases from J, with 11 bases between. Germline V gene sequence: CDR1 MRHNA, CDR2 SNTAGT. Here the CDR3 DNA reads TGTGCCAGCAGTCTTGGTGGGAGCAATGAGCAGTTCTTC. Translated, it gives CASSLGGSNEQFF.

This clonotype was detected many times. The chain carries TRBV12-3 or TRBV12-4 and TRBJ2-5; D might be TRBD1 (6 bases). The V gene lost 7 bases and the J gene lost 0 bases, with 9 bases spanning the gap. This CDR3 is built from 13 residues. CDR3 loop: CASKQGYQETQYF. CDR3 nucleotides: TGTGCCAGCAAACAGGGATACCAAGAGACCCAGTACTTC.

This clonotype was counted a few times. The rearrangement links TRBV5-6 to TRBJ2-7; tentatively, D is TRBD1 (5 bases). This CDR3 is built from 14 residues. Trimming stripped 2 bases from V and 3 bases from J, with 12 bases between. Germline V gene data show CDR1 as SGHDT and CDR2 as YYEEEE. CDR3 protein: CASSLRGIYYEQYF. CDR3 nucleotide sequence: TGTGCCAGCAGCTTAAGGGGAATATACTACGAGCAGTACTTC.

This clonotype was recorded many times. The V gene is TRBV3-1, the J gene TRBJ2-1; D not certain. V shed 1 base and J shed 5 bases, with 21 bases lying between them. Germline V lookup: CDR1 LGHDT, CDR2 YNNKEL (reference sequence). The CDR3 sequence is 18 residues long. For the CDR3, the DNA is TGTGCCAGCAGCCAAGTTATTGCGACAAACCGACTTGACAATGAGCAGTTCTTC. Translated: CASSQVIATNRLDNEQFF.

This clonotype was observed a handful of times. The chain carries TRBV5-1 and TRBJ2-1; 13 bases are a match to TRBD2. From germline, CDR1 is SGHRS and CDR2 YFSETQ. The CDR3 extends over 15 amino acids. Trimming took 6 bases from V and 5 from J; bases not matched to a gene: 5. CDR3 DNA: TGCGCCAGCACGGTCGGGACTAGCGGGAACAATGAGCAGTTCTTC. Residues: CASTVGTSGNNEQFF.

The rearrangement uses TRBV28 and TRBJ2-1; 7 nucleotides agree with TRBD2. V trimming: 6 bases; J trimming: 6 bases; junction bases outside the gene matches: 8. Germline values: CDR1 MDHEN, CDR2 SYDVKM. The CDR3 has 14 amino acids. The CDR3 nucleotides read TGTGCCAGCAGCCCCGGGACTACAATCAATGAGCAGTTCTTC. This codes for CASSPGTTINEQFF.

This chain uses TRBV4-3 with TRBJ1-1; 8 nucleotides line up with TRBD1. V gave up 1 base and J gave up 3 bases; unmatched junction bases: 4. Germline CDR1 LGHNA, CDR2 YSLEER. The length of the CDR3 is 15 residues. The CDR3 bases are TGCGCCAGCAGCCAAGCCCGGGACAGGTACACTGAAGCTTTCTTT. The encoded protein is CASSQARDRYTEAFF.

This chain uses TRBV20-1 with TRBJ1-2, with TRBD1 identical over 8 bases. V was pared by 0 bases and J by 4 bases, with 7 bases of the junction left unmatched. Germline V gene sequence: CDR1 DFQATT, CDR2 SNEGSKA (reference sequence). The CDR3 contains 15 residues. Written as DNA, the CDR3 is TGCAGTGCTAGAGACATGACAGGGGCACTCTATGGCTACACCTTC. Protein sequence: CSARDMTGALYGYTF.

This chain links TRBV20-1 with TRBJ2-1; D not certain. Germline values: CDR1 DFQATT, CDR2 SNEGSKA (reference sequence). V lost 4 bases, J lost 4 bases, and 5 bases lay in between. CDR3 length: 11 residues. The CDR3: CSATYYNEQFF. The CDR3 coding sequence is TGCAGTGCTACTTATTACAATGAGCAGTTCTTC.

The V and J genes are TRBV9 and TRBJ2-2; 10 bases fit TRBD2. Losses at the gene ends were 3 bases for V and 3 bases for J; bases not matched to a gene: 2. The germline gives CDR1 SGDLS, CDR2 YYNGEE. The CDR3 runs to 15 residues. This CDR3 reads CASSALAGDTGELFF. As DNA, the CDR3 is TGTGCCAGCAGCGCGCTAGCGGGGGACACCGGGGAGCTGTTTTTT.

This clonotype was observed a few times. The CDR3 is CASSISGGTDTQYF. In DNA form, the CDR3 reads TGTGCCAGCAGCATCTCCGGGGGCACAGATACGCAGTATTTT. This rearrangement joins TRBV5-4 to TRBJ2-3, with a possible D match to TRBD2 (5 bases). Germline V lookup: CDR1 SGHNT, CDR2 YYREEE (reference sequence). CDR3 size: 14 residues. Trimming stripped 4 bases from V and 1 base from J, with 10 bases between. Filled out from reference TRBV5-4 and TRBJ2-3, the complete variable domain reads ETGVTQSPTHLIKTRGQQVTLRCSSQSGHNTVSWYQQALGQGPQFIFQYYREEENGRGNFPPRFSGLQFPNYSSELNVNALELDDSALYLCASSISGGTDTQYFGPGTRLTVL.

This clonotype was found a few times. The genes are TRBV19 and TRBJ2-3; D call uncertain. V lost 4 bases and J lost 3, with 8 bases in between. The CDR3 runs 13 residues. CDR1 LNHDA and CDR2 SQIVND come from the germline V gene (reference sequence). CDR3 bases: TGTGCCAGTAGTAAATACAGAACAGATACGCAGTATTTT. Amino acids: CASSKYRTDTQYF.

The rearrangement uses TRBV6-5 and TRBJ2-7; D is tentatively TRBD1 or TRBD2 (6 bases each). The germline V gene encodes CDR1 MNHEY and CDR2 SVGAGI. This CDR3 spans 13 amino acids. The V gene lost 4 bases and the J gene lost 2 bases, with 9 bases spanning the gap. The DNA for the CDR3 is TGTGCCAGCAGTTTGGAGGGGGCCTACGAGCAGTACTTC. Protein sequence: CASSLEGAYEQYF.

The CDR3 DNA sequence: TGTGCTAGTGGTCCGTGGGGGACAGGGTCGGATACGCAGTATTTT. This gives the protein CASGPWGTGSDTQYF. This chain joins TRBV12-5 and TRBJ2-3; TRBD1 matches at 9 bases. Per the germline V gene, CDR1 is LGHNT and CDR2 is FRNRAP. With 5 bases clipped from V and 6 bases from J, the junction kept 9 bases outside the gene matches. This CDR3 region has 15 residues. Looking up the rest from reference TRBV12-5 and TRBJ2-3 gives the full variable domain: DARVTQTPRHKVTEMGQEVTMRCQPILGHNTVFWYRQTMMQGLELLAYFRNRAPLDDSGMPKDRFSAEMPDATLATLKIQPSEPRDSAVYFCASGPWGTGSDTQYFGPGTRLTVL.

This clonotype turned up a few times. This chain uses TRBV10-3 with TRBJ2-1, with 14 positions matching TRBD2. This CDR3 has 17 amino acids. Germline V gene lookup returns CDR1 ENHRY and CDR2 SYGVKD. The V segment lost 6 bases and the J segment 7 bases; nucleotides outside the gene matches: 11. CDR3 sequence reads: CAISGTSGSSPQNEQFF. In DNA, the CDR3 is TGTGCCATCAGCGGGACTAGCGGGAGTTCTCCGCAAAATGAGCAGTTCTTC.

The chain is built from TRBV20-1 and TRBJ2-5; 7 nucleotides line up with TRBD2. The germline V gene encodes CDR1 DFQATT and CDR2 SNEGSKA (reference sequence). The CDR3 is 15 amino acids. The ends lost 5 bases at V and 2 bases at J; junction bases unmatched: 11. The CDR3, as DNA: TGCAGTGCTGGGGGGGGAACAGGTTGGCAAGAGACCCAGTACTTC. Translating it yields CSAGGGTGWQETQYF.

The V call is TRBV5-6, the J call TRBJ1-5; D unresolved. V was clipped by 1 base and J by 9 bases, with 17 bases between them. The CDR3 is 15 residues long. CDR1 is SGHDT, CDR2 YYEEEE, per germline. CDR3 loop: CASSLWRGEAGPQHF. The CDR3 DNA follows: TGTGCCAGCAGCTTGTGGCGAGGTGAAGCGGGGCCCCAGCATTTT. Full variable domain (outside the CDR3, taken from reference TRBV5-6 and TRBJ1-5): DAGVTQSPTHLIKTRGQQVTLRCSPKSGHDTVSWYQQALGQGPQFIFQYYEEEERQRGNFPDRFSGHQFPNYSSELNVNALLLGDSALYLCASSLWRGEAGPQHFGDGTRLSIL.

The rearrangement links TRBV7-3 to TRBJ2-3, with unresolved D. The CDR3 contains 17 residues. V lost 2 bases to trimming and J lost 0 bases, with 15 bases between them. Germline V gene data show CDR1 as SGHTA and CDR2 as FQGTGA. This CDR3 is CASSLYPPGGSTDTQYF. The CDR3, as DNA: TGTGCCAGCAGCTTATACCCCCCAGGCGGTAGCACAGATACGCAGTATTTT. The full variable domain, completed using reference TRBV7-3 and TRBJ2-3, is GAGVSQTPSNKVTEKGKYVELRCDPISGHTALYWYRQSLGQGPEFLIYFQGTGAADDSGLPNDRFFAVRPEGSVSTLKIQRTERGDSAVYLCASSLYPPGGSTDTQYFGPGTRLTVL.

This clonotype was counted between two and nine times. The V call is TRBV12-3 or TRBV12-4, the J call TRBJ2-2; 12 bases line up with TRBD1. Trimming removed 1 base from V and 6 bases from J; junction bases left unmatched: 6. The CDR3 loop spans 17 amino acids. The CDR3 sequence is CASSLDGTGGFAGELFF. CDR3 nucleotides: TGTGCCAGCAGTTTAGATGGGACAGGGGGCTTCGCCGGGGAGCTGTTTTTT.

The V and J genes are TRBV25-1 and TRBJ2-1, with D uncertain. V lost 5 bases and J lost 9, with 14 bases in between. The CDR3 runs 13 residues. From germline, CDR1 is MGHDK and CDR2 SYGVNS. The CDR3 region is CASSPQGRGEQFF. The CDR3 nucleotides are TGTGCCAGCAGTCCCCAAGGGCGAGGTGAGCAGTTCTTC.

This chain joins TRBV7-2 and TRBJ2-1; 10 bases line up with TRBD2. Germline V gives CDR1 SGHTA, CDR2 FQGNSA. J gave up 0 bases and V 5 bases, and 4 bases lay outside the gene matches. The CDR3 sequence is 16 residues long. The CDR3 sequence is CASSTLAGSSYNEQFF. DNA for the CDR3: TGTGCCAGCAGCACACTAGCGGGGAGCTCCTACAATGAGCAGTTCTTC.